The source of this T cell receptor beta chain is a study of immune evolution from preneoplasia to lung adenocarcinoma. Study-level points and caveats: Normal lung had the highest top T cell clone frequencies. Later-stage lesions seemingly showed higher T cell density and diversity than normal lung.

CDR1 SNHLY and CDR2 FYNNEI come from the germline V gene. The CDR3 covers 12 residues. Unmatched junction bases numbered 8, after V lost 5 bases and J lost 11 bases. Histologic diagnosis was independently verified by two lung pathologists. Data came from immunoSEQ multiplex PCR; TCRdb stores just in-frame clones and leaves some out. Among more than 3,000 clones, roughly 80% were seen once, and the ten largest hold 12% to 15%. This clone was recorded only once. The antigen is unknown. The sequence was collected from a person aged 35 to 50 with lung adenocarcinoma. The chain has TRBV2 and TRBJ1-1; 7 nucleotides match TRBD1. The source material was FFPE adjacent normal lung tissue. CDR3 nucleotide sequence: TGTGCCAGCAGTCCCCGGGAGGGGGCGGCTTTCTTT. As protein: CASSPREGAAFF.